Listed below are T cell receptor beta chains from one sample, sequenced in a study of vaccination and CD4 T cells after COVID-19. TCRdb re-derived calls from the PCR reads in MiXCR, one entry per CDR3 protein. The sample lists about 15,000 distinct CDR3 sequences; 40% to 60% were seen once. Their antigen targets remain unknown. The specimen sequenced was CD4+ T cells from blood, cultured in vitro. The receptor set was obtained from a human donor who had recovered from COVID-19. Both conserved end residues are part of each CDR3. A D gene is named only where the DNA matches it firmly. Clone size is stated in some rows and not others, as once, few, many or a class when expanded.

d_gene	v_gene	len	j_gene	abundance	CDR3nt	CDR3aa
TRBD1	TRBV10-3	13	TRBJ1-2	few	TGTGCCATCAGGGGACAGGGGATCAATGGCTACACCTTC	CAIRGQGINGYTF
TRBD1	TRBV6-1	18	TRBJ1-5	few	TGTGCCAGCAGGGGGGACAGGGGAGGGGACCCTAGCAATCAGCCCCAGCATTTT	CASRGDRGGDPSNQPQHF
-	TRBV7-2	16	TRBJ1-5	-	TGTGCCAGCAGCTTAGTGTCCGGGAATAGCAATCAGCCCCAGCATTTT	CASSLVSGNSNQPQHF
-	TRBV7-9	12	TRBJ2-3	few	TGTGCCAGCAGCTTGGAAGTTGATACGCAGTATTTT	CASSLEVDTQYF
-	TRBV12-3/TRBV12-4	13	TRBJ1-5	-	TGTGCCAGCAGTCCAAACAGGGCCCAGCCCCAGCATTTT	CASSPNRAQPQHF
-	TRBV7-9	15	TRBJ1-1	few	TGTGCCAGCAGCCTACGAGGGGGGTCGAACACTGAAGCTTTCTTT	CASSLRGGSNTEAFF
-	TRBV11-3	17	TRBJ1-2	-	TGTGCCAGCAGCTCCACCACCGCAGGATGGGGATATGGAGGCTACACCTTC	CASSSTTAGWGYGGYTF
-	TRBV11-3	16	TRBJ2-7	-	TGTGCCAGCAGCTTAGCGCCGCTGGGCAGTTCCTACGAGCAGTACTTC	CASSLAPLGSSYEQYF
-	TRBV20-1	11	TRBJ2-1	-	TGCAGTGCTAGACAGTACAATGAGCAGTTCTTC	CSARQYNEQFF
-	TRBV5-6	15	TRBJ1-5	-	TGTGCCAGCAGCGCCTCCGGGAGACTTAATCAGCCCCAGCATTTT	CASSASGRLNQPQHF
-	TRBV7-8	15	TRBJ1-3	-	TGTGCCAGCAGCCGGGGGGCAGTCTCTGGAAACACCATATATTTT	CASSRGAVSGNTIYF
-	TRBV6-1	18	TRBJ2-3	few	TGTGCCAGCAGTGAAGCGCTTCGGGCAAGCGTTAGCACAGATACGCAGTATTTT	CASSEALRASVSTDTQYF
-	TRBV7-6	17	TRBJ2-3	few	TGTGCCAGCAGCTCACACCTCTCCGGGACCTACACAGATACGCAGTATTTT	CASSSHLSGTYTDTQYF
-	TRBV27	14	TRBJ1-1	-	TGTGCCAGCAGAATTCTATCCCATAACACTGAAGCTTTCTTT	CASRILSHNTEAFF
-	TRBV29-1	13	TRBJ2-7	-	TGCAGCGTCGGGCGGGGACAAGCCTACGAGCAGTACTTC	CSVGRGQAYEQYF
TRBD1	TRBV20-1	16	TRBJ2-1	few	TGCAGTGCTAGGGCCAGGGGGCTCAGCTCCTACAATGAGCAGTTCTTC	CSARARGLSSYNEQFF
TRBD1	TRBV7-8	14	TRBJ2-5	-	TGTGCCAGCAGCCGGGGACAGGGTTCGGAGACCCAGTACTTC	CASSRGQGSETQYF
-	TRBV20-1	15	TRBJ1-1	-	TGCAGTGCCAGTCCGGACGGTAGGATGAACACTGAAGCTTTCTTT	CSASPDGRMNTEAFF
-	TRBV6-1	15	TRBJ2-7	-	TGTGCCAGCAGTCTATCCCGACGGAGCTCCTACGAGCAGTACTTC	CASSLSRRSSYEQYF
TRBD2	TRBV19	16	TRBJ2-5	-	TGTGCCAGTAGTCCTGGACTAGCGGGGGTTTTTGAGACCCAGTACTTC	CASSPGLAGVFETQYF
TRBD2	TRBV24-1	17	TRBJ2-3	once	TGTGCCACCAGTGACTCCGGACTAGCGGGCAGCACAGATACGCAGTATTTT	CATSDSGLAGSTDTQYF
TRBD2	TRBV18	16	TRBJ2-3	-	TGTGCCAGCTCACACTTAGCGGGAGGGTGGACAGATACGCAGTATTTT	CASSHLAGGWTDTQYF
-	TRBV21-1	16	TRBJ1-1	few	TGTGCCAGCAGCAAAGGGGACGGGGGTTTGAACACTGAAGCTTTCTTT	CASSKGDGGLNTEAFF
-	TRBV6-1	15	TRBJ2-2	few	TGTGCCAGCAAGTCCGGGGGCGCGAACACCGGGGAGCTGTTTTTT	CASKSGGANTGELFF
TRBD1	TRBV6-5	14	TRBJ1-1	-	TGTGCCAGCAGTTACCGTGACAGGGTTACTGAAGCTTTCTTT	CASSYRDRVTEAFF
TRBD2	TRBV28	15	TRBJ2-5	-	TGTGCCAGCAGTTTAGTTCGGGGGGTGCTGGAGACCCAGTACTTC	CASSLVRGVLETQYF
TRBD1	TRBV28	14	TRBJ1-1	few	TGTGCCGTTGGACAGGGGGCCCAGTACACTGAAGCTTTCTTT	CAVGQGAQYTEAFF
-	TRBV7-8	13	TRBJ1-5	-	TGTGCCAGCAGCGAGGGCGGTAATCAGCCCCAGCATTTT	CASSEGGNQPQHF
TRBD2	TRBV7-9	15	TRBJ2-1	-	TGTGCCAGCAGCTCCCGAGGGACTAGCCGCAATGAGCAGTTCTTC	CASSSRGTSRNEQFF
-	TRBV12-3/TRBV12-4	15	TRBJ1-5	once	TGTGCCAGCAGTTTCGAGGGTTGGGGCAATCAGCCCCAGCATTTT	CASSFEGWGNQPQHF
-	TRBV19	13	TRBJ2-1	-	TGTGCCAGCCAGGGGGGAACCTACAATGAGCAGTTCTTC	CASQGGTYNEQFF
-	TRBV5-4	15	TRBJ2-5	-	TGTGCCAGCAGCTTAACCCGGGACCCGGGTGAGACCCAGTACTTC	CASSLTRDPGETQYF
TRBD2	TRBV6-1	18	TRBJ2-1	-	TGTGCCAGCAGTGTAGGGACTAGCGGGGGCCGCTCCTACAATGAGCAGTTCTTC	CASSVGTSGGRSYNEQFF
TRBD1	TRBV2	15	TRBJ2-5	few	TGTGCCAGCAGCTCACCCGGGACAGCCCTAGAGACCCAGTACTTC	CASSSPGTALETQYF
-	TRBV29-1	14	TRBJ1-2	-	TGCAGCGTTATACCGCAGGACGGTTTCTATGGCTACACCTTC	CSVIPQDGFYGYTF
TRBD1	TRBV5-4	15	TRBJ2-7	-	TGTGCCAGCAGCTTGGCCGGGACAGGGTCCTACGAGCAGTACTTC	CASSLAGTGSYEQYF
TRBD1	TRBV6-2/TRBV6-3	17	TRBJ2-5	few	TGTGCCAGCAGTTACTCGTCGGGCGGGACAGGGGGACAGACCCAGTACTTC	CASSYSSGGTGGQTQYF
TRBD2	TRBV10-2	15	TRBJ2-5	-	TGCGCCAGCAGTGTAGTAGCGGGGACGGCCGAGACCCAGTACTTC	CASSVVAGTAETQYF
TRBD1	TRBV6-2/TRBV6-3	14	TRBJ1-2	few	TGTGCCAGCAGTCGCCCGGGACAGCCATATGGCTACACCTTC	CASSRPGQPYGYTF
-	TRBV11-1	14	TRBJ2-7	-	TGTGCCAGCGCACCCCGCCAGGGTCTGGACGAGCAGTACTTC	CASAPRQGLDEQYF
-	TRBV7-9	13	TRBJ2-1	-	TGTGCCATTTACCCCGGAGCCTACAATGAGCAGTTCTTC	CAIYPGAYNEQFF
TRBD2	TRBV20-1	15	TRBJ2-2	few	TGCAGTGCGGGCTCCGGGACTAGCGGTCCTACGGAGCTGTTTTTT	CSAGSGTSGPTELFF
-	TRBV28	12	TRBJ2-1	-	TGTGCCAGTGGCGGAAGTTACAATGAGCAGTTCTTC	CASGGSYNEQFF
-	TRBV7-9	15	TRBJ1-2	few	TGTGCCAGCAGCTTAGATGGCAGGGTAGGGTATGGCTACACCTTC	CASSLDGRVGYGYTF
-	TRBV7-2	12	TRBJ2-7	-	TGTGCCAGCAGCTTAGCGCTCTACGAGCAGTACTTC	CASSLALYEQYF
-	TRBV23-1	16	TRBJ1-5	few	TGCGCCAGCAGTCAACTCGGCCCCCGGACGGATCAGCCCCAGCATTTT	CASSQLGPRTDQPQHF
TRBD2	TRBV12-3/TRBV12-4	19	TRBJ2-3	few	TGTGCCAGCAGTTTCCTCTCCGGGACTAGAGAGATGAGCACAGATACGCAGTATTTT	CASSFLSGTREMSTDTQYF
TRBD2	TRBV3-1	15	TRBJ2-7	medium-sized	TGTGCCAGCAGCCGGAGAGCGGGGGACCGGACTAGTCCCCAGTTC	CASSRRAGDRTSPQF
TRBD1	TRBV6-2/TRBV6-3	17	TRBJ2-1	few	TGTGCCAGCAATGACAGGGGCCAACGGATCTCCTACAATGAGCAGTTCTTC	CASNDRGQRISYNEQFF